Sequencing of this TCR beta chain was carried out in a study of PD-L1 blockade in urothelial cancer. The overall study: Males with bladder-origin urothelial cancer constituted about 85% of the 29 patients. The median number of T cells present in blood samples was around 150,000.

Study results and caveats: Prediction of better survival came from below-median pretreatment blood TCR clonality. Stronger expansion of tumor-associated clones in blood at 3 weeks distinguished durable-benefit patients.

The V gene lost 0 bases and the J gene lost 3 bases, with 12 bases spanning the gap. The CDR3 spans 15 residues. The germline V gene encodes CDR1 SGHAT and CDR2 FQNNGV. Notes on this clone: The antigen is not known.

The time point: pretreatment peripheral blood. TCRdb's copy holds only in-frame clones and misses some; the assay was immunoSEQ multiplex PCR. The sample has under 95,000 clones, around 84% seen once. V gene TRBV11-2 combines with J gene TRBJ2-7; D is perhaps TRBD2 (5 bases). The sample in question was PBMCs, obtained around atezolizumab (anti-PD-L1) treatment. The sequence came from a man in his 60s with urothelial cancer. The CDR3 here is CASSLDSDLSYEQYF. The CDR3 DNA sequence: TGTGCCAGCAGCTTAGATTCGGACTTAAGCTACGAGCAGTACTTC.